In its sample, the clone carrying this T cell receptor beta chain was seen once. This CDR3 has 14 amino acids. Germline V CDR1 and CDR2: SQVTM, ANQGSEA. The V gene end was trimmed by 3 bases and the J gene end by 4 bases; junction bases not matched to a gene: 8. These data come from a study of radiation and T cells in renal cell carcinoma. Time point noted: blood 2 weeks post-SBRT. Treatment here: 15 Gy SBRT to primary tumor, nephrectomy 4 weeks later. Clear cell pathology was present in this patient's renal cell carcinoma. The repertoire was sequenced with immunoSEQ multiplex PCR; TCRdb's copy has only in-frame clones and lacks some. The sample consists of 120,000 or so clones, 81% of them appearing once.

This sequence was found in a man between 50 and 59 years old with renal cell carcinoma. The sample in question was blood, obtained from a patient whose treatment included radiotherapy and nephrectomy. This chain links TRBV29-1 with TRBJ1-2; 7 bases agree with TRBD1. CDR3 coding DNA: TGCAGCGTTGAGGGGACAGCAGCCTCCTATGGCTACACCTTC. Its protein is CSVEGTAASYGYTF.